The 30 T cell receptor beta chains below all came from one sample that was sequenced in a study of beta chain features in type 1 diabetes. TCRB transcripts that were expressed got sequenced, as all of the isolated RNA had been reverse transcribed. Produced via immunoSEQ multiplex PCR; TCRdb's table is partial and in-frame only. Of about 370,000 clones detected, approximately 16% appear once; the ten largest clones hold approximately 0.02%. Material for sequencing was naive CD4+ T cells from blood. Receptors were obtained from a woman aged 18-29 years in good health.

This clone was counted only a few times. CDR3 bases: TGCAGCGTTGATTTGACAGGGTTGGCTGAAGCTTTCTTT. Translated, it gives CSVDLTGLAEAFF. The chain joins TRBV29-1 to TRBJ1-1, with 7 bases fitting TRBD1. Germline CDR1 reads SQVTM; CDR2 reads ANQGSEA. The J segment lost 6 bases and the V segment lost 3 bases, leaving 7 bases of the junction unmatched. The CDR3 covers 13 residues. Complete variable domain (other parts from reference TRBV29-1 and TRBJ1-1): SAVISQKPSRDICQRGTSLTIQCQVDSQVTMMFWYRQQPGQSLTLIATANQGSEATYESGFVIDKFPISRPNLTFSTLTVSNMSPEDSSIYLCSVDLTGLAEAFFGQGTRLTVV.

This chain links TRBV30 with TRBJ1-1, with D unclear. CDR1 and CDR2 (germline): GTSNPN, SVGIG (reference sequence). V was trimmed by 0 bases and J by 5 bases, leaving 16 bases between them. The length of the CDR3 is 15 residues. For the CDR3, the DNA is TGTGCCTGGAGTGTACTCGCAGGTAGTGGGACTGAAGCTTTCTTT. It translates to CAWSVLAGSGTEAFF.

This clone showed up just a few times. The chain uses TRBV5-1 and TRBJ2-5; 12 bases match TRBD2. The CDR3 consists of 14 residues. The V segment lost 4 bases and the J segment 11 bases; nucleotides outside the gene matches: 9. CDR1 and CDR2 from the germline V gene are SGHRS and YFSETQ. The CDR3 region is CASSETSGSTGQYF. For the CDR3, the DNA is TGCGCCAGCAGCGAGACTAGCGGGAGTACCGGGCAGTACTTC.

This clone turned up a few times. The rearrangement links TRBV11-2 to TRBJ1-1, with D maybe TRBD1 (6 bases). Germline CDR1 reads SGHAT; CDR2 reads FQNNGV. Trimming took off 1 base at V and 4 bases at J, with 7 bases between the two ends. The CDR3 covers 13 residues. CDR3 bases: TGTGCCAGCAGCTTAGTCAGGGGCACTGAAGCTTTCTTT. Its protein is CASSLVRGTEAFF.

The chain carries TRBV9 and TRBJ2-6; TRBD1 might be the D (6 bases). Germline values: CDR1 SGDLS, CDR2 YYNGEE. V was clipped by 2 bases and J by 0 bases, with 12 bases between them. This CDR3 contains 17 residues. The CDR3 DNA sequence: TGTGCCAGCAGCGTCCCGGGACACTTCTCTGGGGCCAACGTCCTGACTTTC. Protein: CASSVPGHFSGANVLTF.

The CDR3 nucleotides read TGTGCCTGGAGTAGGGGCCTTGAGGCCGTCTACGAGCAGTACTTC. It codes for CAWSRGLEAVYEQYF. The chain employs TRBV30 and TRBJ2-7; tentative D call: TRBD1 (5 bases). Deletions cut 2 bases from V and 3 bases from J, with 17 bases between. The CDR3 extends over 15 amino acids. The germline CDR1 and CDR2 sequences are GTSNPN and SVGIG (reference sequence). The full variable domain, rest sourced from reference TRBV30 and TRBJ2-7, is SQTIHQWPATLVQPVGSPLSLECTVEGTSNPNLYWYRQAAGRGLQLLFYSVGIGQISSEVPQNLSASRPQDRQFILSSKKLLLSDSGFYLCAWSRGLEAVYEQYFGPGTRLTVT.

CDR3: CASSRPEISYQETQYF. In nucleotides, the CDR3 is TGTGCCAGCAGCCGCCCCGAGATTTCGTACCAAGAGACCCAGTACTTC. This chain joins TRBV5-5 and TRBJ2-5; no definite D call. The ends were cut back, 4 bases at V and 0 bases at J, with 16 bases in the middle. The CDR3 contains 16 residues. Germline V lookup: CDR1 SGHKS, CDR2 YYEKEE (reference sequence).

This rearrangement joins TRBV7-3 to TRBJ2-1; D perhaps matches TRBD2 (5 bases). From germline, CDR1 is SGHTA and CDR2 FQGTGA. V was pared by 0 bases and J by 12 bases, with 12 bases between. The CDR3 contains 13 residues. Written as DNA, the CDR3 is TGTGCCAGCAGCTTAACGTTAAGAGAGGGGCAGTTCTTC. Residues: CASSLTLREGQFF.

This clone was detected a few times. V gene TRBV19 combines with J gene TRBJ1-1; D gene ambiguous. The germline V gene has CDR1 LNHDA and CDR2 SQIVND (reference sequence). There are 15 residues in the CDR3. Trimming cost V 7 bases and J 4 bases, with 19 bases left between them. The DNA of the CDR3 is TGTGCCAGTACCGGACTCGCCAGGAGGGCCACTGAAGCTTTCTTT. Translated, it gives CASTGLARRATEAFF.

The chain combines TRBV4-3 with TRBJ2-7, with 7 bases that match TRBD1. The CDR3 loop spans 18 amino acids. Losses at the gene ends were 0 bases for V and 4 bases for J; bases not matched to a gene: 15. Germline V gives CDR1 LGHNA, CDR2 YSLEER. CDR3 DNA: TGCGCCAGCAGCCAAGATCCGGCAGGGGGTCGACCGGCGTACGAGCAGTACTTC. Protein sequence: CASSQDPAGGRPAYEQYF.

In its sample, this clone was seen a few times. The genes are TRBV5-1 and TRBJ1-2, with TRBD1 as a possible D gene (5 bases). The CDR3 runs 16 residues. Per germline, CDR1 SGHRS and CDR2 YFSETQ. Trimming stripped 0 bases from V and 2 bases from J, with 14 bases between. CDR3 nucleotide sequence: TGCGCCAGCAGCTTGGATACAGGAAGATTAAACTATGGCTACACCTTC. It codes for CASSLDTGRLNYGYTF.

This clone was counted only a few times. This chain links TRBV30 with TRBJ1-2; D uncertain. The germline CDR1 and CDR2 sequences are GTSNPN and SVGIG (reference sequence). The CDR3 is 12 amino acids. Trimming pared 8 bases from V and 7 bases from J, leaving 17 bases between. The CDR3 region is CAGVGAAGGYTF. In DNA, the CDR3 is TGTGCCGGCGTGGGAGCAGCGGGTGGCTACACCTTC.

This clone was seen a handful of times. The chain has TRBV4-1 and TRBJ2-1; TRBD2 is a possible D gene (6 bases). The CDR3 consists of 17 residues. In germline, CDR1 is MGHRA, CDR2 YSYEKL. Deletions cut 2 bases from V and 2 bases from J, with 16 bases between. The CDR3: CASSQLTGGKTYNEQFF. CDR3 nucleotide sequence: TGCGCCAGCAGCCAACTGACGGGCGGGAAAACCTACAATGAGCAGTTCTTC.

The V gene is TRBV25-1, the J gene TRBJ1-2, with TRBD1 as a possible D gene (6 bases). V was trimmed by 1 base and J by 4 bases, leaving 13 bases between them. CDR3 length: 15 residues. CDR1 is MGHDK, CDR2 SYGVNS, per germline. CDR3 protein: CASSESVDRPYGYTF. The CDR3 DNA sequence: TGTGCCAGCAGTGAATCGGTCGACAGGCCCTATGGCTACACCTTC.

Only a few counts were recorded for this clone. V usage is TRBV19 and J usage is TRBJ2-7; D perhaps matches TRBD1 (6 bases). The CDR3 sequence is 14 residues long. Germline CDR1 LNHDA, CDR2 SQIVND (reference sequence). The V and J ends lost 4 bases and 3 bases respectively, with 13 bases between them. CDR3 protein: CASSSAGQNYEQYF. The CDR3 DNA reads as TGTGCCAGTAGTAGTGCAGGACAGAACTACGAGCAGTACTTC.

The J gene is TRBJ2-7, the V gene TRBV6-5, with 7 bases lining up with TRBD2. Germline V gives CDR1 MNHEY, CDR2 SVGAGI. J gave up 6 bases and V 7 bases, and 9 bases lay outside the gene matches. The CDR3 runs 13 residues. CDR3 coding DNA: TGTGCCAGCACAAGTCCGGGACTACTCGAGCAGTACTTC. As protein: CASTSPGLLEQYF.

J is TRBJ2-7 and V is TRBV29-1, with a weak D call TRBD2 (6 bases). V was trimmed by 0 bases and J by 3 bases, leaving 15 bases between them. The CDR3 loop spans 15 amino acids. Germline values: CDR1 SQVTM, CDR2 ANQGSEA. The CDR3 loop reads CSVEDFGRGVYEQYF. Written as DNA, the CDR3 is TGCAGCGTTGAAGATTTCGGGAGAGGGGTCTACGAGCAGTACTTC.

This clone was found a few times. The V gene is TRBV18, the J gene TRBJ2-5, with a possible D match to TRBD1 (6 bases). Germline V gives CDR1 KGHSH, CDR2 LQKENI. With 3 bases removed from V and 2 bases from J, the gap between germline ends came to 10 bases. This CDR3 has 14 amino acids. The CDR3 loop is CASSPGRGQETQYF. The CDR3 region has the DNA TGTGCCAGCTCACCGGGCAGGGGTCAAGAGACCCAGTACTTC.

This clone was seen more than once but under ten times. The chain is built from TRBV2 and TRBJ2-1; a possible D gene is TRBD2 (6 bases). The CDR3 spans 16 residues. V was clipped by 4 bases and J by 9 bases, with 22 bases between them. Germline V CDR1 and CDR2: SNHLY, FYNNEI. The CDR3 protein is CASSAQARLGPSEQFF. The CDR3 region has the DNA TGTGCCAGCAGTGCACAGGCGAGACTAGGCCCCAGTGAGCAGTTCTTC.

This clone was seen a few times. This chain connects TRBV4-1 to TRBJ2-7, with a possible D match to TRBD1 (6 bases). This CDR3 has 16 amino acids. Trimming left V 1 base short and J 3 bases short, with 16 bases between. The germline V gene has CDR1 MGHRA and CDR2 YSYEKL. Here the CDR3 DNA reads TGCGCCAGCAGCCAAGTCTGGGGGCAGGTAGTCTACGAGCAGTACTTC. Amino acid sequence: CASSQVWGQVVYEQYF.

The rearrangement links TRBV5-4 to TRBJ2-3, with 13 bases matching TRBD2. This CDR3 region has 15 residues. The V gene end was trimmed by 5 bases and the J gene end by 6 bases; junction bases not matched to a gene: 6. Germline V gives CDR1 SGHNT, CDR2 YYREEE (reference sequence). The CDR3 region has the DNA TGTGCCAGCAGACTGGGACTAGCGGGAACCGATACGCAGTATTTT. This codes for CASRLGLAGTDTQYF.

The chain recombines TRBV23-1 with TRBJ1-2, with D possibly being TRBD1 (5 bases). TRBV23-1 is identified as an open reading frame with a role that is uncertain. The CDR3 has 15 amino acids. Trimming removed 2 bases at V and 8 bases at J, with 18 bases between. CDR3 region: CASSQGPGPIGGYTF. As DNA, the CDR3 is TGCGCCAGCAGTCAAGGCCCAGGGCCGATTGGCGGCTACACCTTC.

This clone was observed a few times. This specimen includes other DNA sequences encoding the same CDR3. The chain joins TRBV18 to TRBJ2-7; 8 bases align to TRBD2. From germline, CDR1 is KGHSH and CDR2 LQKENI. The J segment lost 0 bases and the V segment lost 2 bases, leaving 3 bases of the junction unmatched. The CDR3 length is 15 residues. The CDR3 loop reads CASSPVSGSSYEQYF. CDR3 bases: TGTGCCAGCTCACCAGTAAGCGGGAGCTCCTACGAGCAGTACTTC.

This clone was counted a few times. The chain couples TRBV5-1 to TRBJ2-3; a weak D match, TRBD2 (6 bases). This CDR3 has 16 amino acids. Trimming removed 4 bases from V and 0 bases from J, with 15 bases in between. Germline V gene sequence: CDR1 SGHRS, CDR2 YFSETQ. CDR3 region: CASSTTTGTSTDTQYF. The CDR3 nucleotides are TGCGCCAGCAGCACAACAACCGGGACTAGCACAGATACGCAGTATTTT.

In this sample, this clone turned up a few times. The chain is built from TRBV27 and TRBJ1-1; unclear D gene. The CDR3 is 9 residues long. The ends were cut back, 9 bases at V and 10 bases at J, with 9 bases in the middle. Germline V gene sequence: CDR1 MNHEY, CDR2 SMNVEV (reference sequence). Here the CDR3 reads CARREGAFF. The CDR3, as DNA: TGTGCCAGGAGGGAGGGAGCTTTCTTT.

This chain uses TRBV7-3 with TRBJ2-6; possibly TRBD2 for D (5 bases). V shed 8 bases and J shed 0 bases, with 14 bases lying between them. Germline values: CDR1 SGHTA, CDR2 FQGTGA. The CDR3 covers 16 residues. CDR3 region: CASGYRRSSGANVLTF. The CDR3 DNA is TGTGCCAGCGGGTATAGGAGGAGCTCTGGGGCCAACGTCCTGACTTTC.

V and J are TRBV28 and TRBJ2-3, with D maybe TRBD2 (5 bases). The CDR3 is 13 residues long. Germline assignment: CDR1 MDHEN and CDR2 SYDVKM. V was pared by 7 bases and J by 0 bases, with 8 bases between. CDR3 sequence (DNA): TGTGCCAGCAACAGCGGCAGCACAGATACGCAGTATTTT. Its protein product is CASNSGSTDTQYF. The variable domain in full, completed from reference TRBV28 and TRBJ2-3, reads DVKVTQSSRYLVKRTGEKVFLECVQDMDHENMFWYRQDPGLGLRLIYFSYDVKMKEKGDIPEGYSVSREKKERFSLILESASTNQTSMYLCASNSGSTDTQYFGPGTRLTVL.

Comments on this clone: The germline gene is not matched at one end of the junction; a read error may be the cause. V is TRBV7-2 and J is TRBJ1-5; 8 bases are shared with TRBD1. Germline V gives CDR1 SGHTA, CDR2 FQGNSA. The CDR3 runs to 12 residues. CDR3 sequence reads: CASSPFPGQADF. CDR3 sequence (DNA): TGTGCCAGCAGCCCATTTCCGGGACAGGCGGATTTT.

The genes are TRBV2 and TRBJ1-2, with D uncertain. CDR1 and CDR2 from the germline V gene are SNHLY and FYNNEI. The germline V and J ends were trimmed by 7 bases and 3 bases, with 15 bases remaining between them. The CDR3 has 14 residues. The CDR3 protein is CASKLAPGDYGYTF. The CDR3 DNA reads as TGTGCCAGCAAGTTAGCGCCAGGCGACTATGGCTACACCTTC.

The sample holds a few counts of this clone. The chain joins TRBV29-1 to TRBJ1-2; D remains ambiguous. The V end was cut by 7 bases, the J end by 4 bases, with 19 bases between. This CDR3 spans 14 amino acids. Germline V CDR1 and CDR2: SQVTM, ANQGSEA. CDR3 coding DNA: TGCAGCGCCCCACTTTCGACTACCCCCTATGGCTACACCTTC. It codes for CSAPLSTTPYGYTF.